Each of the 13 T cell receptor beta chains below was sequenced from the same sample in a study of OX40 agonist ivuxolimab in advanced cancers. The table came from immunoSEQ multiplex PCR; TCRdb's copy has only in-frame clones and leaves some out. The sample has over 70,000 clones, roughly 89% seen once. Here the sequenced sample was CD4+ or CD8+ T cells sorted from blood, taken in a trial of the OX40 agonist ivuxolimab. The receptor set was obtained from an adult with an advanced solid tumor such as melanoma, head and neck, liver or kidney cancer.

The V and J genes are TRBV6-1 and TRBJ2-3; TRBD1 matches at 10 bases. Germline CDR1 is MNHNS and CDR2 is SASEGT. The J segment lost 8 bases and the V segment lost 4 bases, leaving 12 bases of the junction unmatched. The CDR3 sequence is 16 residues long. The CDR3 nucleotides read TGTGCCAGCAGTGGCCATGGGGACAGGGGAATAGGTACGCAGTATTTT. This encodes CASSGHGDRGIGTQYF.

This chain joins TRBV5-1 and TRBJ2-1; tentatively, D is TRBD1 or TRBD2 (6 bases each). The CDR3 has 16 residues. Between the trimmed V and J ends, which lost 0 bases and 6 bases, there was a span of 16 bases. CDR1 SGHRS and CDR2 YFSETQ come from the germline V gene. CDR3 residues: CASSLVSGAIPNEQFF. The DNA for the CDR3 is TGCGCCAGCAGCTTGGTCTCGGGGGCAATACCCAATGAGCAGTTCTTC.

The chain couples TRBV7-8 to TRBJ2-2; 10 nucleotides line up with TRBD1. Germline V gene sequence: CDR1 SGHVS, CDR2 FQNEAQ. The J segment lost 7 bases and the V segment lost 4 bases, leaving 9 bases of the junction unmatched. This CDR3 contains 16 residues. In DNA form, the CDR3 reads TGTGCCAGCAGCTCGGACAGGGGGACTCCAAACGGGGAGCTGTTTTTT. Protein: CASSSDRGTPNGELFF.

V and J are TRBV5-1 and TRBJ2-7; unclear D gene. CDR3 size: 16 residues. The ends were cut back, 4 bases at V and 4 bases at J, with 21 bases in the middle. Germline loops: CDR1 SGHRS, CDR2 YFSETQ. The DNA of the CDR3 is TGCGCCAGCAGCCCTAATACAAACAGACATGGGTACGAGCAGTACTTC. Translating gives CASSPNTNRHGYEQYF.

The chain is built from TRBV29-1 and TRBJ1-2; the match to TRBD1 covers 12 bases. With 7 bases clipped from V and 0 bases from J, the junction kept 6 bases outside the gene matches. The CDR3 contains 15 residues. Germline V CDR1 and CDR2: SQVTM, ANQGSEA. CDR3 nucleotide sequence: TGCAGCGGGGGACAGGGGGCTACTTCTAACTATGGCTACACCTTC. Translated: CSGGQGATSNYGYTF.

The V and J genes are TRBV6-4 and TRBJ1-4; D perhaps matches TRBD1 (6 bases). The germline V gene encodes CDR1 MRHNA and CDR2 SNTAGT. CDR3 length equals 13 residues. V lost 4 bases and J 7 bases, leaving 10 bases between the germline ends. The CDR3: CASSVETGEKLFF. In DNA, the CDR3 is TGTGCCAGCAGTGTAGAGACAGGTGAAAAACTGTTTTTT.

The genes are TRBV6-6 and TRBJ2-6; D is unclear. Looked up from germline, CDR1 is MNHNY and CDR2 is SVGAGI (reference sequence). V lost 5 bases to trimming and J lost 0 bases, with 5 bases between them. The CDR3 sequence is 14 residues long. CDR3 in amino acids: CASSQASGANVLTF. In nucleotides, the CDR3 is TGTGCCAGCAGTCAAGCCTCTGGGGCCAACGTCCTGACTTTC.

V and J are TRBV6-1 and TRBJ1-2; 7 bases are a match to TRBD1. The CDR3 spans 14 residues. The trim removed 1 base at V and 4 bases at J, leaving 3 bases unmatched. The germline gives CDR1 MNHNS, CDR2 SASEGT. This chain's CDR3 is CASSEDRGFYGYTF. CDR3 sequence (DNA): TGTGCCAGCAGTGAAGACAGGGGATTCTATGGCTACACCTTC.

The chain employs TRBV7-8 and TRBJ2-5; 7 bases align to TRBD2. With V trimmed by 0 bases and J by 9 bases, 1 base remained unmatched. This CDR3 spans 12 amino acids. The V gene's germline CDR1 is SGHVS and CDR2 FQNEAQ. The CDR3 DNA follows: TGTGCCAGCAGCTTAGCGGCGGGGGCCCAGTACTTC. Protein sequence: CASSLAAGAQYF.

The J gene is TRBJ2-5, the V gene TRBV19, with D perhaps matching TRBD2 (7 bases). CDR1 is LNHDA and CDR2 is SQIVND in the germline V gene (reference sequence). The CDR3 has 14 residues. V was clipped by 2 bases and J by 5 bases, with 12 bases between them. The DNA of the CDR3 is TGTGCCAGTAGTATACGGGGGGCCCCCGAGACCCAGTACTTC. This sequence encodes CASSIRGAPETQYF.

As DNA, the CDR3 is TGTGCCAGCAGCGAGGGAGTTAACTATGGCTACACCTTC. Protein product: CASSEGVNYGYTF. The chain carries TRBV7-9 and TRBJ1-2; D remains unclear. V lost 5 bases, J lost 1 base, and 8 bases lay in between. Germline CDR1 reads SEHNR; CDR2 reads FQNEAQ (reference sequence). The CDR3 consists of 13 residues.

This clone was observed a single time. The J gene is TRBJ1-4, the V gene TRBV25-1; D unclear. V was cut by 7 bases and J by 1 base, with 22 bases left in between. The length of the CDR3 is 18 residues. CDR1 and CDR2 (germline): MGHDK, SYGVNS. This chain's CDR3 is CASKPVSAPDRTNEKLFF. The CDR3 nucleotides read TGTGCCAGCAAGCCCGTTTCGGCTCCCGACCGAACTAATGAAAAACTGTTTTTT.

CDR3 coding DNA: TGTGCCAGCAGCTTGACAGGGATTAGCAATCAGCCCCAGCATTTT. Its protein product is CASSLTGISNQPQHF. V gene TRBV7-8 combines with J gene TRBJ1-5, with 7 nucleotides matching TRBD1. The length of the CDR3 is 15 residues. With 3 bases clipped from V and 0 bases from J, the junction kept 2 bases outside the gene matches. CDR1 is SGHVS, CDR2 FQNEAQ, per germline.